These 5 T cell receptor beta chains share one sample of origin, sequenced in a study of cytomegalovirus exposure and HLA in healthy donors (dated by TCRdb to 2016 to 2017). Library construction relied on the immunoSEQ multiplex PCR assay. The multiplex PCR relied on a mix of 60 forward primers for TCR Vbeta segments and 13 reverse primers for TCR Jbeta segments. In its TCRdb copy, this immuneACCESS table keeps in-frame sequences only and misses some clones. Where compared with another copy, unresolved V genes explain less than half of these, and the others have no known cause. This sample lists 110,000 to 150,000 clones; around 79% were detected once. The ten biggest clones cover 3.5% to 5% of the sample. Sequencing was done on a sample of PBMCs. The receptors were sampled from a male donor in good health and CMV-seronegative.

The rearrangement joins TRBV5-1 to TRBJ2-1, with 12 bases fitting TRBD2. Germline CDR1 SGHRS, CDR2 YFSETQ. This CDR3 has 15 amino acids. J was trimmed by 7 bases and V by 1 base; bases with no gene match: 3. The CDR3 sequence: CASSLSSGRGNEQFF. The CDR3 nucleotides are TGCGCCAGCAGCTTGTCTAGCGGGAGGGGGAATGAGCAGTTCTTC.

CDR3 residues: CARGGERYEQYF. In DNA form, the CDR3 reads TGTGCCCGGGGGGGTGAACGCTACGAGCAGTACTTC. V and J are TRBV2 and TRBJ2-7, with 8 bases lining up with TRBD2. The CDR3 sequence is 12 residues long. J gave up 3 bases and V 11 bases, and 6 bases lay outside the gene matches. Germline V gene lookup returns CDR1 SNHLY and CDR2 FYNNEI.

The V gene is TRBV27, the J gene TRBJ1-1; D uncertain. The CDR3 is 14 amino acids. Trimming took off 3 bases at V and 6 bases at J, with 14 bases between the two ends. Looked up from germline, CDR1 is MNHEY and CDR2 is SMNVEV (reference sequence). The CDR3, as DNA: TGTGCCAGCAGTTTGGAGGGCGTACTCGCTGAAGCTTTCTTT. It codes for CASSLEGVLAEAFF.

The chain has TRBV6-5 and TRBJ2-5; D may be TRBD1 (6 bases). The ends were cut back, 5 bases at V and 4 bases at J, with 17 bases in the middle. CDR1 MNHEY and CDR2 SVGAGI come from the germline V gene. The length of the CDR3 is 15 residues. In DNA form, the CDR3 reads TGTGCCAGCAGTGCCCTCGGAACAGGGAGAGAGACCCAGTACTTC. This encodes CASSALGTGRETQYF.

The V gene is TRBV7-2, the J gene TRBJ2-3, with TRBD1 matching 8 bases. Germline assignment: CDR1 SGHTA and CDR2 FQGNSA. The CDR3 has 16 amino acids. V lost 1 base to trimming and J lost 1 base; unmatched junction nucleotides: 4. The CDR3: CASSLGTGHRTDTQYF. In DNA form, the CDR3 reads TGTGCCAGCAGCTTAGGGACAGGGCATCGCACAGATACGCAGTATTTT.